This T cell receptor (beta chain) was recorded in a study of blood T cell repertoires in COVID-19. Sequenced by immunoSEQ multiplex PCR; TCRdb stores in-frame clones only, minus some. This table holds 150,000 or so clones, around 86% found once. Sequencing was carried out using peripheral blood. The sequence was collected from a human donor in a cohort sampled during active COVID-19.

This CDR3 reads CASAKDRGLIDTIYF. Written as DNA, the CDR3 is TGTGCCAGCGCGAAGGACAGGGGGCTTATTGACACCATATATTTT. The chain employs TRBV19 and TRBJ1-3; 11 bases align to TRBD1. This CDR3 spans 15 amino acids. V lost 9 bases, J lost 8 bases, and 12 bases stayed unmatched. CDR1 is LNHDA, CDR2 SQIVND, per germline (reference sequence).